The 5 T cell receptor beta chains in this list originate from one sample, sequenced in a study of shared clonotypes between healthy human individuals. Method: immunoSEQ multiplex PCR; TCRdb's copy keeps in-frame clones and lacks some. In the table there are some 2,000,000 clones, about 95% of which are singletons. Sequenced material: naive CD4+ T cells sorted from blood. Described subset: CD45RA+ positively selected. These receptors were taken from a man aged 18-30 years in good health.

The genes are TRBV6-6 and TRBJ2-7; 10 bases fit TRBD2. The CDR3 loop spans 16 amino acids. CDR1 MNHNY and CDR2 SVGAGI come from the germline V gene (reference sequence). V gave up 4 bases and J gave up 4 bases; unmatched junction bases: 10. The CDR3 spells CASSLASGREGYEQYF. For the CDR3, the DNA is TGTGCCAGCAGTTTGGCCAGCGGGAGGGAGGGTTACGAGCAGTACTTC.

Details on this clone: Distinct nucleotide sequences in the sample also encode this CDR3. The rearrangement joins TRBV27 to TRBJ1-2, with D maybe TRBD1 (5 bases). CDR1 and CDR2 from the germline V gene are MNHEY and SMNVEV (reference sequence). CDR3 length: 13 residues. The V end was cut by 2 bases, the J end by 8 bases, with 12 bases between. The CDR3 loop is CASSLQGLGGYTF. The CDR3, as DNA: TGTGCCAGCAGTTTACAGGGCTTGGGGGGCTACACCTTC.

The chain employs TRBV4-1 and TRBJ1-5, with D perhaps TRBD1 (5 bases). Trimming pared 0 bases from V and 0 bases from J, leaving 9 bases between. This CDR3 comprises 16 residues. The germline gives CDR1 MGHRA, CDR2 YSYEKL. The CDR3 sequence: CASSQDRDYSNQPQHF. CDR3 coding DNA: TGCGCCAGCAGCCAAGACAGGGACTATAGCAATCAGCCCCAGCATTTT.

V gene TRBV7-8 combines with J gene TRBJ2-5; either TRBD1 or TRBD2 may supply D (5 bases each). Germline CDR1 reads SGHVS; CDR2 reads FQNEAQ. Trimming left V 0 bases short and J 2 bases short, with 10 bases between. This CDR3 region has 15 residues. The CDR3 sequence is CASSLAGRIQETQYF. Here the CDR3 DNA reads TGTGCCAGCAGCTTAGCGGGACGGATACAAGAGACCCAGTACTTC.

The chain combines TRBV19 with TRBJ2-5, with 10 nucleotides matching TRBD2. J gave up 1 base and V 4 bases, and 6 bases lay outside the gene matches. The V gene's germline CDR1 is LNHDA and CDR2 SQIVND (reference sequence). The CDR3 totals 16 residues. In DNA form, the CDR3 reads TGTGCCAGTAGTACGCAACTAGCGGGGATCCAAGAGACCCAGTACTTC. Its protein is CASSTQLAGIQETQYF.